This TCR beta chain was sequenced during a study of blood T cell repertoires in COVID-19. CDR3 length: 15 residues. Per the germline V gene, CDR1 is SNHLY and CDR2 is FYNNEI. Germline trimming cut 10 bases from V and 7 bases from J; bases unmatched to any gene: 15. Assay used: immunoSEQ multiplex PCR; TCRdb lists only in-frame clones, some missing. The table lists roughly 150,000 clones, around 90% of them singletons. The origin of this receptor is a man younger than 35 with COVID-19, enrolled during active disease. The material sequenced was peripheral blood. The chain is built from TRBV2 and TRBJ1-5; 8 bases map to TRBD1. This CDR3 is CATRPGTGLGQPQHF. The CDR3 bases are TGTGCCACCCGACCCGGGACAGGCCTGGGGCAGCCCCAGCATTTT.